A selection of T cell receptor beta chains follows, all from one sample in a study of shared clonotypes between healthy human individuals. The assay was immunoSEQ multiplex PCR, and TCRdb's table has in-frame clones only and misses some. This table has about 2,100,000 clones, approximately 94% appearing once. Sequencing input: naive CD8+ T cells from PBMCs. These receptor sequences come from a man younger than 35 in good health. Some clones in this sample may be carry-over from other donors' samples. CDR3s include the opening cysteine and the closing phenylalanine or tryptophan. D genes are given only for firm matches. The size entry is marked missing in some rows and otherwise reads once, few, many or a size class.

clone_size | j_call | d_call | v_call | cdr3_nt | cdr3_aa
NA | TRBJ2-7 | TRBD1 | TRBV5-6 | TGTGCCAGCAGCTTGGACAGGGGGCAGTTCTACGAGCAGTACTTC | CASSLDRGQFYEQYF
NA | TRBJ2-1 | NA | TRBV19 | TGTGCCAGCAGGGGACCCTACAATGAGCAGTTCTTC | CASRGPYNEQFF
NA | TRBJ2-1 | NA | TRBV11-2 | TGTGCCAGCAGCTCCGTGTCGGCGGGGACTTACAATGAGCAGTTCTTC | CASSSVSAGTYNEQFF
NA | TRBJ2-7 | NA | TRBV19 | TGTGCCAGTAGCCCCCTATTGCGGGCGGCCTACGAGCAGTACTTC | CASSPLLRAAYEQYF
NA | TRBJ2-7 | TRBD1 | TRBV27 | TGTGCCAGCAGCCTACGGACAGGGAGTTATGAGCAGTACTTC | CASSLRTGSYEQYF
once | TRBJ1-1 | TRBD1 | TRBV6-6 | TGTGCCAGCAGGTGGGGACAGATGAACACTGAAGCTTTCTTT | CASRWGQMNTEAFF
NA | TRBJ2-2 | NA | TRBV28 | TGTGCCAGCAGTTTATTGGGGGGCGCCTCCGGGGAGCTGTTTTTT | CASSLLGGASGELFF
NA | TRBJ2-3 | NA | TRBV28 | TGTGCCAGCAGTTTATGGGGAGACTCCACAGATACGCAGTATTTT | CASSLWGDSTDTQYF
NA | TRBJ1-1 | NA | TRBV4-1 | TGCGCCAGCAGCCACTCGAAAGGGCAGGGGAACACTGAAGCTTTCTTT | CASSHSKGQGNTEAFF
NA | TRBJ2-3 | TRBD2 | TRBV30 | TGTGCCTGGAGCCTACTAGCGGGAGGCGCAGATACGCAGTATTTT | CAWSLLAGGADTQYF
NA | TRBJ2-3 | NA | TRBV28 | TGTGCCAGCAGTTTGTTGGGGAGACACCGCACAGATACGCAGTATTTT | CASSLLGRHRTDTQYF
NA | TRBJ2-7 | NA | TRBV5-1 | TGCGCCAGCAGCTTGGAGCTCGGGCGAACCTACGAGCAGTACTTC | CASSLELGRTYEQYF
NA | TRBJ2-3 | NA | TRBV29-1 | TGCAGCGGCCAAGGCACAGATACGCAGTATTTT | CSGQGTDTQYF
once | TRBJ2-2 | NA | TRBV12-5 | TGTGCTAGTGGTTTGGTCGACAAGAGAGGTAACACCGGGGAGCTGTTTTTT | CASGLVDKRGNTGELFF
NA | TRBJ1-1 | NA | TRBV28 | TGTGCCAGCAGTTATGGGATCGAAATGAACACTGAAGCTTTCTTT | CASSYGIEMNTEAFF
NA | TRBJ2-7 | NA | TRBV7-6 | TGTGCCAGCAGCCCCGCCTTGGGACGCGAGCAGTACTTC | CASSPALGREQYF
once | TRBJ1-4 | NA | TRBV11-2 | TGTGCCAGCAGCTCCCGGGACCAGGATAATGAAAAACTGTTTTTT | CASSSRDQDNEKLFF
NA | TRBJ2-3 | TRBD2 | TRBV9 | TGTGCCAGCAGCGCCCGGACTAGCGGCCTCACAGATACGCAGTATTTT | CASSARTSGLTDTQYF
NA | TRBJ2-1 | TRBD2 | TRBV27 | TGTGCCAGCAGTTTCTTGTCTAGCGGGAGTTACAGTGAGCAGTTCTTC | CASSFLSSGSYSEQFF
NA | TRBJ2-3 | NA | TRBV7-8 | TGTGCCAGCAGCCTTTTGACAGGCCGATCTAGCACAGATACGCAGTATTTT | CASSLLTGRSSTDTQYF
once | TRBJ2-7 | NA | TRBV19 | TGTGCCAGTGGTTGGGTCTACGAGCAGTACTTC | CASGWVYEQYF
NA | TRBJ2-7 | TRBD1 | TRBV10-3 | TGTGCCATCAGTGAGTCTCCGGGGACAGGGACCTCCTACGAGCAGTACTTC | CAISESPGTGTSYEQYF
few | TRBJ1-1 | NA | TRBV27 | TGTGCCAGCAGGATATTCACTGAAGCTTTCTTT | CASRIFTEAFF
NA | TRBJ2-3 | TRBD2 | TRBV19 | TGTGCCAGTAGTAACCCGGGACTAGCCGTCGATACGCAGTATTTT | CASSNPGLAVDTQYF
NA | TRBJ2-1 | NA | TRBV5-1 | TGCGCCAGCAGCCCTGGACAGAGCTCCTACAATGAGCAGTTCTTC | CASSPGQSSYNEQFF
NA | TRBJ2-4 | NA | TRBV28 | TGTGCCAGCAGTTCCTCCGGCGCCAAAAACATTCAGTACTTC | CASSSSGAKNIQYF
NA | TRBJ2-3 | TRBD1 | TRBV9 | TGTGCCAGCAGCGCCTCACTGGGACAGCTCACAGATACGCAGTATTTT | CASSASLGQLTDTQYF
NA | TRBJ2-1 | NA | TRBV4-1 | TGCGCCAGCAGCCAAGGGGAGGTGGAACACAATGAGCAGTTCTTC | CASSQGEVEHNEQFF
NA | TRBJ1-1 | NA | TRBV6-5 | TGTGCCAGCAGTTATCGAGGGGACCTAAACACTGAAGCTTTCTTT | CASSYRGDLNTEAFF
NA | TRBJ1-5 | NA | TRBV7-9 | TGTGCCAGCAGCATAATGGCTCAGCCCCAGCATTTT | CASSIMAQPQHF
NA | TRBJ1-4 | TRBD1 | TRBV19 | TGTGCCAGTAGGGTACGGGACAGTAGACGCGAAAAACTGTTTTTT | CASRVRDSRREKLFF
NA | TRBJ2-7 | NA | TRBV9 | TGTGCCAGCAGCGCGGCGGACGGATCCTACGAGCAGTACTTC | CASSAADGSYEQYF
NA | TRBJ2-7 | NA | TRBV27 | TGTGCCAGCAGTTTGAAGTGGGGATTCTACGAGCAGTACTTC | CASSLKWGFYEQYF
NA | TRBJ2-5 | TRBD1 | TRBV6-5 | TGTGCCAGCAGTTATTCCCCGACAGGGGAAGAGACCCAGTACTTC | CASSYSPTGEETQYF
NA | TRBJ1-2 | NA | TRBV27 | TGTGCCAGCAGTTTAGTAGGGTCGGGCTATGGCTACACCTTC | CASSLVGSGYGYTF
NA | TRBJ1-4 | NA | TRBV27 | TGTGCCAGCAGTTTATCGGGGGGGTATGCTAATGAAAAACTGTTTTTT | CASSLSGGYANEKLFF